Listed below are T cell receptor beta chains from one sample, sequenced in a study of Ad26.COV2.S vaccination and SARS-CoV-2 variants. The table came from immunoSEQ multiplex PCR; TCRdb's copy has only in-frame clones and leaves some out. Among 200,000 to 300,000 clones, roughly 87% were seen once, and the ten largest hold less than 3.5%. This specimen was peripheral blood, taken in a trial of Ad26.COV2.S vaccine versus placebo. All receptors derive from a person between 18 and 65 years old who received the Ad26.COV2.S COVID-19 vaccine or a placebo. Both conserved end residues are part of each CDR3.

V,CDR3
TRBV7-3,CASSPTGPETQYF
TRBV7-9,CASSDIWNTEAFF
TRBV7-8,CASSSRTSTDTQYF
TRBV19,CASSRRGEGGGPYNEQFF
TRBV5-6,CASSLAQGQPLHF
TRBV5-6,CASSPPSTGELFF
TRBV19,CASSTGLAGFTDTQYF
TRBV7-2,CASSSGQALSGANVLTF
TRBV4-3,CASSQRSGLAGGLSNNEQFF
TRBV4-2,CASSQVTSGEGYNEQFF
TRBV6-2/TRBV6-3,CASSSFGTGFGYTF
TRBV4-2,CASSQGDLGGNYGYTF
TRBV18,CASSLGTAGGETQYF
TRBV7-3,CASSLRSGSNQPQHF
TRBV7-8,CASSPAYEQFF
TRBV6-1,CASSERDRGLADYGYTF
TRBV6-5,CASSYSHVGGFYGYTF
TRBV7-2,CASNIGTGGWNQPQHF
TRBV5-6,CASSNRLAGSGNEQFF
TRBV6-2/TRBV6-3,CASSYPTGSGNTIYF
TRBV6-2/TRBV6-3,CASSYGAWEKKLFF
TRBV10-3,CASTRDFSEKLFF
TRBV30,CAWSATGNTEAFF
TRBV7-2,CASSLVEGAGNTIYF